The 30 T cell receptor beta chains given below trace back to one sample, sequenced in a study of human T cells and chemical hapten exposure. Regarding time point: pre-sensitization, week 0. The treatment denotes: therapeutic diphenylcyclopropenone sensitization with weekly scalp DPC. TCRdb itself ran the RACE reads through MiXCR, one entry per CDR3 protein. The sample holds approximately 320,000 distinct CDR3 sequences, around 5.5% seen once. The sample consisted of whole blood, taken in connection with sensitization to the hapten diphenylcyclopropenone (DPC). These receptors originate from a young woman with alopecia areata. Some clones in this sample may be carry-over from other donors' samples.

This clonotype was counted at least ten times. CDR3: CASSSEGGAVIQETQYF. CDR3 sequence (DNA): TGTGCCAGCAGCTCGGAGGGGGGGGCGGTAATCCAAGAGACCCAGTACTTC. The chain has TRBV6-5 and TRBJ2-5, with a possible D match to TRBD2 (7 bases). The germline CDR1 and CDR2 sequences are MNHEY and SVGAGI. V was pared by 6 bases and J by 1 base, with 21 bases between. This CDR3 has 17 amino acids.

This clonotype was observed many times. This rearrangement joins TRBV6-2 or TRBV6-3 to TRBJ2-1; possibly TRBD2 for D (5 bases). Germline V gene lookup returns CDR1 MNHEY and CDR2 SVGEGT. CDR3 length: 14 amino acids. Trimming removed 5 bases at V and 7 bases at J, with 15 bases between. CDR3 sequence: CASSTTDFSNEQFF. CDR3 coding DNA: TGTGCCAGCAGTACAACGGACTTTTCAAATGAGCAGTTCTTC.

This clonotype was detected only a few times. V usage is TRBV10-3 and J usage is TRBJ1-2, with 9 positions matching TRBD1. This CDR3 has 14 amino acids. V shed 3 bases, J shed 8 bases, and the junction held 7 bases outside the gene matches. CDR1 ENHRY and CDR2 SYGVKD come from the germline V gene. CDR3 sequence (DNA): TGTGCCATCAGTGAATTCGACAGGGGGGACGGCTACACCTTC. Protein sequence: CAISEFDRGDGYTF.

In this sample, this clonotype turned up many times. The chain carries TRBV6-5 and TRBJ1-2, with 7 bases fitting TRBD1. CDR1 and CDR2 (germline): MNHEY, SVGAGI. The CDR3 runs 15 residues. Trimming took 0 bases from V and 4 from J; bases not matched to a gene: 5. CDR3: CASSYSSGGSYGYTF. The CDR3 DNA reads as TGTGCCAGCAGTTACTCGTCAGGGGGTAGCTATGGCTACACCTTC.

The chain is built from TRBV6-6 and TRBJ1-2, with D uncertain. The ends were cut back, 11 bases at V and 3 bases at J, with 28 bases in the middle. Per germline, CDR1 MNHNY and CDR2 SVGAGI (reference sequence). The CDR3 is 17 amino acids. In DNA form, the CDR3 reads TGTGCCGTGGCACCCCAGGTCGGAGGCCATGGTTACTATGGCTACACCTTC. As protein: CAVAPQVGGHGYYGYTF.

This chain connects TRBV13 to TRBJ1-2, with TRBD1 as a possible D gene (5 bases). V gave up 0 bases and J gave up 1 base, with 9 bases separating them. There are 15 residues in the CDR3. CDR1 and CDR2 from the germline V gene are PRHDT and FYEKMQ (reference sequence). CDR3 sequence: CASSLGGTVNYGYTF. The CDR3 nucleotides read TGTGCCAGCAGCTTAGGAGGGACGGTTAACTATGGCTACACCTTC.

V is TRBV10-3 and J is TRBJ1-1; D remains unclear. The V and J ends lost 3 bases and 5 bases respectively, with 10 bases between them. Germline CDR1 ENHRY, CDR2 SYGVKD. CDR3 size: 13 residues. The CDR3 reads CAISDLVQTEAFF. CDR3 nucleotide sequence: TGTGCCATCAGTGACTTGGTGCAGACTGAAGCTTTCTTT.

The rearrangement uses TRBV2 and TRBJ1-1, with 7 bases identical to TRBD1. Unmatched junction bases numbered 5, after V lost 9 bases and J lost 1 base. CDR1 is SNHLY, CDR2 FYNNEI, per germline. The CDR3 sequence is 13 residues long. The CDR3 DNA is TGTGCCAGTCATTACAGGGGGAACACTGAAGCTTTCTTT. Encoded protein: CASHYRGNTEAFF.

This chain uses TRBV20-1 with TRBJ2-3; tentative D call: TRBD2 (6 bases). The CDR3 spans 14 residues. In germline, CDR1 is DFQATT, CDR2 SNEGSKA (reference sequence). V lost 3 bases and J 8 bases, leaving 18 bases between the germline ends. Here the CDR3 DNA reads TGCAGTGCTAGTCCCGGACTAAATCGGGGTACGCAGTATTTT. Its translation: CSASPGLNRGTQYF.

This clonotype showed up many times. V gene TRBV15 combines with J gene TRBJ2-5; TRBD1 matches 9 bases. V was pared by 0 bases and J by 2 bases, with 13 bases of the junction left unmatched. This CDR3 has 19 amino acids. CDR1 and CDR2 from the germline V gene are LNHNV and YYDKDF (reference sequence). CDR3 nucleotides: TGTGCCACCAGCAGAGATCCAACGGGGGACAGGGATTCTCAAGAGACCCAGTACTTC. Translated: CATSRDPTGDRDSQETQYF.

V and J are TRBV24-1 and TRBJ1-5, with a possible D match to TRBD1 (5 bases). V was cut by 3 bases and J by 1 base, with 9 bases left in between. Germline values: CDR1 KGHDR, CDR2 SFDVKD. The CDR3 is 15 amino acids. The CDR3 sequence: CATSDKGLSNQPQHF. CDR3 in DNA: TGTGCCACCAGTGATAAGGGGCTGAGCAATCAGCCCCAGCATTTT.

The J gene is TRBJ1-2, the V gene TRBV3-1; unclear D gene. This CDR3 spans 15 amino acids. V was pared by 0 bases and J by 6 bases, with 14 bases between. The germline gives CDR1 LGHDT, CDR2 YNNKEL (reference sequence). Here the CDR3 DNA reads TGTGCCAGCAGCCAAGATTGGTTGGGAGGGAATGGCTACACCTTC. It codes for CASSQDWLGGNGYTF.

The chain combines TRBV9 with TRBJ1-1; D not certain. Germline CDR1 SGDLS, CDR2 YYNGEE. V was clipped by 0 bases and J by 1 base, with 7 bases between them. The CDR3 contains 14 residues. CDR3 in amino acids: CASSVATQNTEAFF. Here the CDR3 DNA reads TGTGCCAGCAGCGTAGCTACGCAGAACACTGAAGCTTTCTTT. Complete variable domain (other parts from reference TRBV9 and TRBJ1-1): DSGVTQTPKHLITATGQRVTLRCSPRSGDLSVYWYQQSLDQGLQFLIQYYNGEERAKGNILERFSAQQFPDLHSELNLSSLELGDSALYFCASSVATQNTEAFFGQGTRLTVV.

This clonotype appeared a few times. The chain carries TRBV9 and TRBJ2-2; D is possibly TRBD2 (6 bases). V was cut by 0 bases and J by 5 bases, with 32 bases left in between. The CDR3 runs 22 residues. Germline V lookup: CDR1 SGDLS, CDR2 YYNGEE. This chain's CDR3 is CASSVGYLGGEVPASHTGELFF. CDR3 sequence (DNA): TGTGCCAGCAGCGTAGGGTATTTAGGAGGGGAGGTTCCCGCAAGCCATACCGGGGAGCTGTTTTTT.

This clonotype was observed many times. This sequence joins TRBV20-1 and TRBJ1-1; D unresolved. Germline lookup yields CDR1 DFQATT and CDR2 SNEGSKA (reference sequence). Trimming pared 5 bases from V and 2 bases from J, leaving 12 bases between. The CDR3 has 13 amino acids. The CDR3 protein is CSAPWTVNTEAFF. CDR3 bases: TGCAGTGCTCCTTGGACCGTCAACACTGAAGCTTTCTTT.

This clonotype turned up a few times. CDR3 region: CASRRPLDRGPNRHNSPLHF. CDR3 nucleotide sequence: TGTGCCAGCAGAAGGCCTTTGGACAGGGGTCCTAACCGCCATAATTCACCCCTCCACTTT. This rearrangement joins TRBV7-8 to TRBJ1-6; 9 bases fit TRBD1. There are 20 residues in the CDR3. V lost 6 bases and J lost 5; bases outside the gene matches: 20. From germline, CDR1 is SGHVS and CDR2 FQNEAQ.

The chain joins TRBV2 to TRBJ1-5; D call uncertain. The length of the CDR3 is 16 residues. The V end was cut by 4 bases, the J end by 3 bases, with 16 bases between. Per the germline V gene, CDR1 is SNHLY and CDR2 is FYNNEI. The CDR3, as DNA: TGTGCCAGCAGTGGACCCTTTACGACCTCCAATCAGCCCCAGCATTTT. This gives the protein CASSGPFTTSNQPQHF.

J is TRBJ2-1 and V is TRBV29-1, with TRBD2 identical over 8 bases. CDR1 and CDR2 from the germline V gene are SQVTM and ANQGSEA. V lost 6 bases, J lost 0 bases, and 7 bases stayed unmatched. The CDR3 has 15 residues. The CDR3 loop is CSVGKRGHSYNEQFF. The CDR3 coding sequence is TGCAGCGTCGGTAAGCGGGGGCACTCCTACAATGAGCAGTTCTTC.

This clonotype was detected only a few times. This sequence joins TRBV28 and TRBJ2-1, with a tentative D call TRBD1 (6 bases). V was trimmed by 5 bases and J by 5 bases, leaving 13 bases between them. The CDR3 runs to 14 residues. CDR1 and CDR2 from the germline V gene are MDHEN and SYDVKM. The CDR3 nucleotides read TGTGCCAGCAGTATTGAACAGGGTAACAATGAGCAGTTCTTC. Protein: CASSIEQGNNEQFF.

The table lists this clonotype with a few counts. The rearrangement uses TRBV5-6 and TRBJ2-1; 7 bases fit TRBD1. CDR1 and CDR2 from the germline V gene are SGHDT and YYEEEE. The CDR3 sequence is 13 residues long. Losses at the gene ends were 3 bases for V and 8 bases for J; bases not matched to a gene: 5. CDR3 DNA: TGTGCCAGCAGCTGGGGGACAGTCTATGAGCAGTTCTTC. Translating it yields CASSWGTVYEQFF.

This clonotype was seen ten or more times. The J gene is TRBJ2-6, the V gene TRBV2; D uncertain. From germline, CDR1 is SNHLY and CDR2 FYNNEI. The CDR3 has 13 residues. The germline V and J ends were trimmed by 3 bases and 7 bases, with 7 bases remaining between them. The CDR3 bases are TGTGCCAGCAGTGAGGCGCGAGCCAACGTCCTGACTTTC. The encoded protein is CASSEARANVLTF.

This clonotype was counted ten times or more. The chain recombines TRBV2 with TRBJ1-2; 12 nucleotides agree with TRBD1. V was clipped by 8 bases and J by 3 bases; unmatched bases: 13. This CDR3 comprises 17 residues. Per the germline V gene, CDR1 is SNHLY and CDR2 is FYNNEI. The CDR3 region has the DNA TGTGCCAGCTCACAACAGCTGGGACAGGGGGCTTACTATGGCTACACCTTC. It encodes CASSQQLGQGAYYGYTF.

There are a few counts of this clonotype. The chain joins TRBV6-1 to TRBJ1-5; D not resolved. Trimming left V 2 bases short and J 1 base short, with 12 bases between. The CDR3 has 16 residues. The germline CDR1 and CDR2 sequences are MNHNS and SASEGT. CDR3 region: CASSELGWESNQPQHF. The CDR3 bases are TGTGCCAGCAGTGAATTGGGGTGGGAAAGCAATCAGCCCCAGCATTTT.

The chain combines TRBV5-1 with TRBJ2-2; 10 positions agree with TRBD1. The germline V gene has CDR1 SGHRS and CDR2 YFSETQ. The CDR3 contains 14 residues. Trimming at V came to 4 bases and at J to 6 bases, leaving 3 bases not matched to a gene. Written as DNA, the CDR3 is TGCGCCAGCAGCGCGGGACAGGGGTCCGGGGAGCTGTTTTTT. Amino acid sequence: CASSAGQGSGELFF.

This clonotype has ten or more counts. In nucleotides, the CDR3 is TGTGCCAGCAGTTACACAGGGACAGGGGGGATTTCTGATGGCTACACCTTC. Encoded protein: CASSYTGTGGISDGYTF. The chain joins TRBV6-5 to TRBJ1-2; 11 bases match TRBD1. V trimming: 2 bases; J trimming: 6 bases; junction bases outside the gene matches: 11. The length of the CDR3 is 17 residues. The germline V gene encodes CDR1 MNHEY and CDR2 SVGAGI.

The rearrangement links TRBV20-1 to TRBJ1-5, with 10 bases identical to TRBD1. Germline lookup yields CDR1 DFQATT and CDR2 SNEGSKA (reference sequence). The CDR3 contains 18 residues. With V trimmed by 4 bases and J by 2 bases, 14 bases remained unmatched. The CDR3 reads CSATSTGGAGFGNQPQHF. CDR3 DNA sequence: TGCAGTGCTACATCGACAGGGGGCGCGGGTTTTGGCAATCAGCCCCAGCATTTT.

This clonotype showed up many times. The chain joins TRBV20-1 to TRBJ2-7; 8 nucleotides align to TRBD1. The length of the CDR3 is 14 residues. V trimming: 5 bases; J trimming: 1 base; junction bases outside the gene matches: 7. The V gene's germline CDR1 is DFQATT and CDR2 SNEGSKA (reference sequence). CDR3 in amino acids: CSALTGQGSYEQYF. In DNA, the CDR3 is TGCAGTGCTCTGACTGGACAGGGTTCCTACGAGCAGTACTTC.

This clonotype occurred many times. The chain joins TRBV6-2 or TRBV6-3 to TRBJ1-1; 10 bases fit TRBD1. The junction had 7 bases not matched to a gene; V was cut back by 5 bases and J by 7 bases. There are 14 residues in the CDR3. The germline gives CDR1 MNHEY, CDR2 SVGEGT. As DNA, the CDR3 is TGTGCCAGCAGTGACTGGGGACAGGGGAGTGAAGCTTTCTTT. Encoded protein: CASSDWGQGSEAFF.

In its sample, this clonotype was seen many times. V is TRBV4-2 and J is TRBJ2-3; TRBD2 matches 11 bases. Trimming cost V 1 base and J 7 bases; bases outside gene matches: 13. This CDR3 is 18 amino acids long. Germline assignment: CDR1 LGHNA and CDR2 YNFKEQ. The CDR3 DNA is TGTGCCAGCAGCCAAGCCCCCCTGACTAGCGGGGTTGGATATACGCAGTATTTT. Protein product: CASSQAPLTSGVGYTQYF.

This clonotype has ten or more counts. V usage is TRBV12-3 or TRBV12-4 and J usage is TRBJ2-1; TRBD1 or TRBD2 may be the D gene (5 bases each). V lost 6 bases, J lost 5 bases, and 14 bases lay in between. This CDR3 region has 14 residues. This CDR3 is CASRTGRPDNEQFF. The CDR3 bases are TGTGCCAGCAGGACGGGGCGTCCAGACAATGAGCAGTTCTTC.